The rows below give T cell receptor beta chains drawn from one sample of a study of OX40 agonist ivuxolimab in advanced cancers. Generated by immunoSEQ multiplex PCR, the TCRdb table keeps only in-frame clones and is missing some. The sample holds about 77,000 clones, 90% to 95% seen once. The sample here was CD4+ or CD8+ T cells sorted from blood, taken in a trial of the OX40 agonist ivuxolimab. The origin of the receptors is an adult with an advanced solid tumor such as melanoma, head and neck, liver or kidney cancer. CDR3s include the opening cysteine and the closing phenylalanine or tryptophan. Fields, in order: D gene, V gene, clone size, J gene, CDR3 DNA, CDR3 protein. The D gene is left open where the match is weak. Size is omitted from some rows. Given values are once, few, many or a class for expanded clones.

TRBD2,TRBV7-2,once,TRBJ2-3,TGTGCCACCCCCGGGACTAGCGGGAGACAGACAGATACGCAGTATTTT,CATPGTSGRQTDTQYF
-,TRBV6-6,-,TRBJ2-5,TGTGCCAGCAGTTACTTAAGGCAAGAGACCCAGTACTTC,CASSYLRQETQYF
TRBD2,TRBV6-5,-,TRBJ2-7,TGTGCCAGCAGTTCTAGCGGGAGGGCGGGCGAGCAGTACTTC,CASSSSGRAGEQYF
-,TRBV7-3,once,TRBJ2-2,TGTGCCAGCAGCTTCGGGGGGCCGACGAACACCGGGGAGCTGTTTTTT,CASSFGGPTNTGELFF
-,TRBV6-1,once,TRBJ2-1,TGTGCCAGTGGGATTTCCTACAATGAGCAGTTCTTC,CASGISYNEQFF
-,TRBV7-9,-,TRBJ2-5,TGTGCCAGCAGCCTGGTTGAAGGGGCGGCAGAGACCCAGTACTTC,CASSLVEGAAETQYF
TRBD1,TRBV6-6,-,TRBJ1-5,TGTGCCAGCAGCCAGACAGGGGATCAGCCCCAGCATTTT,CASSQTGDQPQHF
TRBD1,TRBV28,-,TRBJ1-2,TGTGCCAGCAGCCAGGACAGGGCCTATGGCTACACCTTC,CASSQDRAYGYTF
-,TRBV7-9,-,TRBJ2-1,TGTGCCAGCAGCTTAGCTTATGGCGGTGGGTGGTTCTTC,CASSLAYGGGWFF
-,TRBV28,once,TRBJ2-1,TGTGCCAGCAGTTCTCCGGGGGTAAGGAATGAGCAGTTCTTC,CASSSPGVRNEQFF
TRBD2,TRBV11-2,-,TRBJ2-1,TGTGCCAGCAGCTTAACAGCGGGAGGCGTGAAGTTCTTC,CASSLTAGGVKFF
TRBD2,TRBV5-4,-,TRBJ2-1,TGTGCCAGCACCCTAGCGGGAGGCCGAAATGAGCAGTTCTTC,CASTLAGGRNEQFF
TRBD2,TRBV27,-,TRBJ2-3,TGTGCCAGCAGTTTCATGACTAGCTCTCGCACAGATACGCAGTATTTT,CASSFMTSSRTDTQYF
-,TRBV6-6,-,TRBJ2-2,TGTGCCAGCAGTTACGGTTACACCGGGGAGCTGTTTTTT,CASSYGYTGELFF
TRBD1,TRBV18,-,TRBJ2-7,TGTGCCAGCTCACCCAGTCAGACAGGGGTCCACGAGCAGTACTTC,CASSPSQTGVHEQYF
-,TRBV5-1,-,TRBJ2-7,TGCGCCAGCAGCCTAAGAGGAGGCGGCGAGCAGTACTTC,CASSLRGGGEQYF
-,TRBV7-2,-,TRBJ2-7,TGTGCCAGCAGCCCGCCTACATGGGTAGGGGAGCAGTACTTC,CASSPPTWVGEQYF
-,TRBV7-6,-,TRBJ2-1,TGTGCCAGCAGCTTACCAACGGGAGCTTCTTACAATGAGCAGTTCTTC,CASSLPTGASYNEQFF
-,TRBV7-2,once,TRBJ2-5,TGTGCCAGCAGCCTGACACCGGAAGAGACCCAGTACTTC,CASSLTPEETQYF
-,TRBV19,-,TRBJ1-2,TGTGCCAGTATTCCCAACCCGGGACAATCATATGGCTACACCTTC,CASIPNPGQSYGYTF
-,TRBV29-1,-,TRBJ2-1,TGCAGCGCACCTACAGGAGCCGGCTACAATGAGCAGTTCTTC,CSAPTGAGYNEQFF
TRBD1,TRBV18,-,TRBJ2-7,TGTGCCAGCTCATCACAAACGACAGGGGGCCCCTACGAGCAGTACTTC,CASSSQTTGGPYEQYF
TRBD2,TRBV7-3,-,TRBJ2-7,TGTGCCAGCAGCTTAAGAGCGGGGGGCCACGAGCAGTACTTC,CASSLRAGGHEQYF
-,TRBV29-1,-,TRBJ2-5,TGCAGCGTAGACCGCCAAGAGACCCAGTACTTC,CSVDRQETQYF
TRBD2,TRBV10-2,once,TRBJ2-3,TGCGCCAGCAGCGAACTGGGACTAGCGGGACCAAGGACGCAGTATTTT,CASSELGLAGPRTQYF